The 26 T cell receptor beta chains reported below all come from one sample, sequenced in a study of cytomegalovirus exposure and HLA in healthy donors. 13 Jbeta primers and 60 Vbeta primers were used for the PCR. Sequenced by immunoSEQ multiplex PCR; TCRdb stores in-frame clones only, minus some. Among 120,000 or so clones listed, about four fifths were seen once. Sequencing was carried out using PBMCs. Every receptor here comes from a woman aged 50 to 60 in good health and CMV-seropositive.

CDR3 bases: TGTGCCAGCAGGGCGGACAGGGGTCCGCCCATGACCCATGGCTACACCTTC. Amino acid sequence: CASRADRGPPMTHGYTF. The chain is built from TRBV2 and TRBJ1-2; 9 bases align to TRBD1. The J segment lost 6 bases and the V segment lost 6 bases, leaving 17 bases of the junction unmatched. Looked up from germline, CDR1 is SNHLY and CDR2 is FYNNEI. This CDR3 comprises 17 residues.

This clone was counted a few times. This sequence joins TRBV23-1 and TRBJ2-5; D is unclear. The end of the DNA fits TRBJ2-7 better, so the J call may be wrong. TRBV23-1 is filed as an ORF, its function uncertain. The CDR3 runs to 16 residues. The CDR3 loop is CASSQYETKQSYEQYF. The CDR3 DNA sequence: TGCGCCAGCAGTCAGTACGAGACCAAACAGTCCTACGAGCAGTACTTC.

CDR3 in amino acids: CASTYPGQGKDFGGYTF. The CDR3, as DNA: TGCGCCAGCACTTACCCTGGACAGGGGAAAGACTTTGGGGGCTACACCTTC. The V gene is TRBV23-1, the J gene TRBJ1-2, with TRBD1 identical over 9 bases. TRBV23-1 is an ORF; its function is uncertain. After removal of 7 bases from V and 8 bases from J, the junction contained 20 bases not matched to a gene. The CDR3 spans 17 residues.

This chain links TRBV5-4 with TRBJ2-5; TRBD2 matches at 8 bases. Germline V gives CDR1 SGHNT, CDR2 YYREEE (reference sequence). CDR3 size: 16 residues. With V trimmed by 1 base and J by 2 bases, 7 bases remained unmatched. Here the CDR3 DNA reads TGTGCCAGCAGCTTGTCCCCTTCTAGCGGGCAAGAGACCCAGTACTTC. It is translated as CASSLSPSSGQETQYF. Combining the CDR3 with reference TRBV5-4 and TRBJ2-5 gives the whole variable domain ETGVTQSPTHLIKTRGQQVTLRCSSQSGHNTVSWYQQALGQGPQFIFQYYREEENGRGNFPPRFSGLQFPNYSSELNVNALELDDSALYLCASSLSPSSGQETQYFGPGTRLLVL.

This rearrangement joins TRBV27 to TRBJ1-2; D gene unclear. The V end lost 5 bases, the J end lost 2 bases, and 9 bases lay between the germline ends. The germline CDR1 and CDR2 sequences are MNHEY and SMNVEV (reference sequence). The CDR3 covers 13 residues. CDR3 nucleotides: TGTGCCAGCAGTAGCGGGAGGAACTATGGCTACACCTTC. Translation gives CASSSGRNYGYTF.

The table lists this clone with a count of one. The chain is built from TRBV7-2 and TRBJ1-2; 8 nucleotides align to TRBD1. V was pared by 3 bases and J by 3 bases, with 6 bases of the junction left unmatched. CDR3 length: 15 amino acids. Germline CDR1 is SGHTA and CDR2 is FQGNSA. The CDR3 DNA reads TGTGCCAGCAGCTTTGATGACAGGGGTTACTATGGCTACACCTTC. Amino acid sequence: CASSFDDRGYYGYTF.

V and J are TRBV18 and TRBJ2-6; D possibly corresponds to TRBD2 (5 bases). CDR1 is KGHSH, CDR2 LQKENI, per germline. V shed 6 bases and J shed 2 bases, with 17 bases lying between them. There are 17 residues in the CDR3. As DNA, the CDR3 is TGTGCCAGCTCTGGTCTAGCCCCCTTGGCTGGGGCCAACGTCCTGACTTTC. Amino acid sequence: CASSGLAPLAGANVLTF.

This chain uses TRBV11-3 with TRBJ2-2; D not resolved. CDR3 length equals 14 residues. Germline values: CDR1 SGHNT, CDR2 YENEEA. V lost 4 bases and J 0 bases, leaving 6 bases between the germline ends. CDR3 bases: TGTGCCAGCAGCTCCTCCCCGAACACCGGGGAGCTGTTTTTT. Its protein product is CASSSSPNTGELFF.

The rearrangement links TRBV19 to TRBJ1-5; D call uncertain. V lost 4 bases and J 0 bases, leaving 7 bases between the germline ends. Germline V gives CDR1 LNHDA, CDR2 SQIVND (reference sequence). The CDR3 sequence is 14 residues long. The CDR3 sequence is CASSKKYSNQPQHF. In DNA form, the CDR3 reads TGTGCCAGTAGTAAAAAATATAGCAATCAGCCCCAGCATTTT.

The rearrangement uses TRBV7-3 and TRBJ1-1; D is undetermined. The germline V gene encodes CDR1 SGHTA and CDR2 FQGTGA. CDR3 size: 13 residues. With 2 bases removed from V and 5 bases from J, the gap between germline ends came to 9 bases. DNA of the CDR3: TGTGCCAGCAGCTTACAGGAGCGGACTGAAGCTTTCTTT. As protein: CASSLQERTEAFF.

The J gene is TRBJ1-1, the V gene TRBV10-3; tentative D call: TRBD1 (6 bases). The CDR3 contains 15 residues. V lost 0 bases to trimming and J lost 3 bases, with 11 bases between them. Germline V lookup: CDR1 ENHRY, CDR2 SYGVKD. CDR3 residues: CAISESDRLYTEAFF. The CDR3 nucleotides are TGTGCCATCAGTGAGTCTGACAGGTTGTACACTGAAGCTTTCTTT.

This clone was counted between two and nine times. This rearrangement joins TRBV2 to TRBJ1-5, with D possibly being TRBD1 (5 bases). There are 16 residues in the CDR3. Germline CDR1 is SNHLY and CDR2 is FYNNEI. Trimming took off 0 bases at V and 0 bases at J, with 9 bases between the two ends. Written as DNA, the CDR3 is TGTGCCAGCAGTGAAGCCACAGGCAATAGCAATCAGCCCCAGCATTTT. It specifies CASSEATGNSNQPQHF.

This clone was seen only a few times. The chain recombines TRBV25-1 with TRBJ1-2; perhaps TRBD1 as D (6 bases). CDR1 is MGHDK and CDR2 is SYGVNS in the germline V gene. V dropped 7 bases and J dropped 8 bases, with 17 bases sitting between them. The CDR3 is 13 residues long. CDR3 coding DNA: TGTGCCAGCATAGGACAGAACTATAAAGGCTACACCTTC. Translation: CASIGQNYKGYTF.

CDR3 nucleotides: TGTGCCAGCAGCTCCCGGGGCAGGGGGCATGGCTACACCTTC. It codes for CASSSRGRGHGYTF. The rearrangement links TRBV7-8 to TRBJ1-2; 8 bases are a match to TRBD1. V lost 4 bases to trimming and J lost 6 bases; unmatched junction nucleotides: 7. The V gene's germline CDR1 is SGHVS and CDR2 FQNEAQ. The CDR3 runs to 14 residues.

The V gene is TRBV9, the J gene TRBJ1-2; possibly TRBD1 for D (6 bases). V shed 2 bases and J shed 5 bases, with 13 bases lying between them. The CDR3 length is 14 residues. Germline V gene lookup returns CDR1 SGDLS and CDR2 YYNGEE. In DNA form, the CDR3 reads TGTGCCAGCAGCGTCTTAGGGGGAGAATATGGCTACACCTTC. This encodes CASSVLGGEYGYTF. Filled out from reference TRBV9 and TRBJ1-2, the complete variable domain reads DSGVTQTPKHLITATGQRVTLRCSPRSGDLSVYWYQQSLDQGLQFLIQYYNGEERAKGNILERFSAQQFPDLHSELNLSSLELGDSALYFCASSVLGGEYGYTFGSGTRLTVV.

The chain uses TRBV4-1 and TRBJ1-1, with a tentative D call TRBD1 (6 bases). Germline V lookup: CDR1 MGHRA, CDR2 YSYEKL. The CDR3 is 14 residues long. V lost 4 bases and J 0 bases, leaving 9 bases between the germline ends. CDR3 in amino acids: CASSRGHLNTEAFF. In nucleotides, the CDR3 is TGCGCCAGCAGCCGGGGACACCTGAACACTGAAGCTTTCTTT.

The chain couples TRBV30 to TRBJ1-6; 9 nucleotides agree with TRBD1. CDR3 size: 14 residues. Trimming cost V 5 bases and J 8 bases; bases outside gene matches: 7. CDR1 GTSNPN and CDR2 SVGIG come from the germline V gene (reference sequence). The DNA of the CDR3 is TGTGCCTGGGACCAGACAGGGGGGTATTCACCCCTCCACTTT. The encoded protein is CAWDQTGGYSPLHF.

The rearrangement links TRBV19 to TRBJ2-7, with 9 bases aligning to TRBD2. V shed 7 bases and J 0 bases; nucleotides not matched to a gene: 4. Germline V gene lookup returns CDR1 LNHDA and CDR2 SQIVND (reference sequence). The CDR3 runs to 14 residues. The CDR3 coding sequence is TGTGCCAGTAAACTAGCGGGCGCCTCCTACGAGCAGTACTTC. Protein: CASKLAGASYEQYF. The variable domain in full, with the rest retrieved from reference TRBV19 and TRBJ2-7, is DGGITQSPKYLFRKEGQNVTLSCEQNLNHDAMYWYRQDPGQGLRLIYYSQIVNDFQKGDIAEGYSVSREKKESFPLTVTSAQKNPTAFYLCASKLAGASYEQYFGPGTRLTVT.

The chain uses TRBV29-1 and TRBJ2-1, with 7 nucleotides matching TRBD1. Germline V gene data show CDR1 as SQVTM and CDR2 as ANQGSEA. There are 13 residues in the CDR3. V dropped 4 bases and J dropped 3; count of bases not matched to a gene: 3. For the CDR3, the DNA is TGCAGCGTTGGTGGGGACAGCTACAATGAGCAGTTCTTC. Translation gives CSVGGDSYNEQFF.

CDR3 in amino acids: CASRKPPPTNYGYTF. CDR3 in DNA: TGTGCCAGCAGGAAGCCACCACCGACTAACTATGGCTACACCTTC. V is TRBV6-5 and J is TRBJ1-2; D is ambiguous. Trimming removed 6 bases from V and 0 bases from J, with 14 bases in between. The CDR3 sequence is 15 residues long. Germline V gene data show CDR1 as MNHEY and CDR2 as SVGAGI.

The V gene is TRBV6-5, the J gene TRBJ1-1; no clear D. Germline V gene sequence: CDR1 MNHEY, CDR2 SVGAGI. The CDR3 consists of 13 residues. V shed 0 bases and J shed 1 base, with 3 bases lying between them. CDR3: CASSYSRNTEAFF. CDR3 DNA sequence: TGTGCCAGCAGTTACTCTCGGAACACTGAAGCTTTCTTT.

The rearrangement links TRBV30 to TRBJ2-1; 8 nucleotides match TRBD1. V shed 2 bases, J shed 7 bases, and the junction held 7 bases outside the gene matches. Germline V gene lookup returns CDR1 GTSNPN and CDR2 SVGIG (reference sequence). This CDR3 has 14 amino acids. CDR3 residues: CAWSTSGGWNEQFF. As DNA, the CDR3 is TGTGCCTGGAGTACGTCAGGGGGCTGGAATGAGCAGTTCTTC.

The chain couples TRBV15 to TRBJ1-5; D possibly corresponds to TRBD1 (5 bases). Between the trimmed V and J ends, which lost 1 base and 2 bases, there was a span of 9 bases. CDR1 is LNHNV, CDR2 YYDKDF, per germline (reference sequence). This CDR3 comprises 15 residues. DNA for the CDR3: TGTGCCACCAGCAGAGTCAGGGCGGGCAATCAGCCCCAGCATTTT. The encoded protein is CATSRVRAGNQPQHF.

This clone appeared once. The CDR3 loop reads CASSLSSAATAEAFF. The DNA of the CDR3 is TGTGCCAGCAGTTTATCGAGCGCGGCGACGGCTGAAGCTTTCTTT. The rearrangement links TRBV27 to TRBJ1-1; D remains unclear. The germline V gene encodes CDR1 MNHEY and CDR2 SMNVEV (reference sequence). The CDR3 length is 15 residues. The V end was cut by 0 bases, the J end by 6 bases, with 14 bases between.

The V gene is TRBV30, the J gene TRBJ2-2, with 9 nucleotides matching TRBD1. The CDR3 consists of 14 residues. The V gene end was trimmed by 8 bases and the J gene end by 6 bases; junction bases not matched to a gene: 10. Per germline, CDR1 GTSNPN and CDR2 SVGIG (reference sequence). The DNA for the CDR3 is TGTGCCCACGGGGACAGGGCCCCCTCCGGGGAGCTGTTTTTT. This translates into CAHGDRAPSGELFF.

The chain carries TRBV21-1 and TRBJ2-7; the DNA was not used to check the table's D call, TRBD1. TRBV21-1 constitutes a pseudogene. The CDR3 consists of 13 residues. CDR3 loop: CASMGQGIYEQYF. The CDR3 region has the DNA TGTGCCAGCATGGGACAGGGGATCTACGAGCAGTACTTC.